Presented here are 30 T cell receptor beta chains from one specimen sequenced in a study of sequential checkpoint blockade in melanoma. Treatment: randomized to nivolumab then ipilimumab (arm A) or the reverse (arm B). Only in-frame clones appear in the TCRdb table, and some are missing; sequencing was by immunoSEQ multiplex PCR. Of 30,000 to 40,000 clones listed, about 83% are singletons. The specimen comprised CD8+ T cells sorted from blood (inferred from file names), sampled from a patient given nivolumab and ipilimumab in sequence. These TCRs come from a human donor with melanoma.

The V call is TRBV9, the J call TRBJ2-3, with 7 bases identical to TRBD2. Unmatched junction bases numbered 4, after V lost 0 bases and J lost 3 bases. This CDR3 comprises 15 residues. From germline, CDR1 is SGDLS and CDR2 YYNGEE. Here the CDR3 reads CASSVAGGGTDTQYF. CDR3 nucleotides: TGTGCCAGCAGCGTAGCGGGAGGAGGGACAGATACGCAGTATTTT.

The chain links TRBV10-3 to TRBJ2-1; TRBD2 matches at 7 bases. J gave up 2 bases and V 8 bases, and 9 bases lay outside the gene matches. CDR1 and CDR2 (germline): ENHRY, SYGVKD. The CDR3 covers 15 residues. CDR3 sequence (DNA): TGTGCCATCGGAGGTAGCGGGTCGACCTACAATGAGCAGTTCTTC. It is translated as CAIGGSGSTYNEQFF.

V gene TRBV19 combines with J gene TRBJ2-3; 11 bases agree with TRBD2. Germline CDR1 and CDR2: LNHDA and SQIVND (reference sequence). V was pared by 3 bases and J by 3 bases, with 5 bases of the junction left unmatched. The CDR3 loop spans 16 amino acids. Here the CDR3 reads CASSMVAGGPTDTQYF. CDR3 nucleotides: TGTGCCAGTAGTATGGTAGCGGGGGGGCCAACAGATACGCAGTATTTT.

The CDR3 DNA sequence: TGCAGTGCTTTGGGCGCAGATGAGCAGTTCTTC. Encoded protein: CSALGADEQFF. The chain links TRBV20-1 to TRBJ2-1, with D hard to call. Trimming removed 5 bases from V and 8 bases from J, with 10 bases in between. The length of the CDR3 is 11 residues. CDR1 and CDR2 from the germline V gene are DFQATT and SNEGSKA (reference sequence).

In DNA, the CDR3 is TGCAGCGTTGAAGATTATCTAGCGGGGGGACATTATGGTGAGCAGTTCTTC. It is translated as CSVEDYLAGGHYGEQFF. This rearrangement joins TRBV29-1 to TRBJ2-1; 11 nucleotides align to TRBD2. The germline V gene encodes CDR1 SQVTM and CDR2 ANQGSEA. V gave up 0 bases and J gave up 9 bases; unmatched junction bases: 13. The CDR3 loop spans 17 amino acids.

CDR3 protein: CASSLGQGRSYEQYF. The CDR3 region has the DNA TGTGCCAGCAGCTTGGGGCAGGGGCGGTCCTACGAGCAGTACTTC. The V gene is TRBV13, the J gene TRBJ2-7, with D perhaps TRBD1 (6 bases). The V and J ends lost 3 bases and 1 base respectively, with 13 bases between them. CDR3 length equals 15 residues. Germline lookup yields CDR1 PRHDT and CDR2 FYEKMQ (reference sequence).

The rearrangement links TRBV19 to TRBJ1-1, with D tentatively TRBD1 (6 bases). This CDR3 is built from 15 residues. The germline CDR1 and CDR2 sequences are LNHDA and SQIVND (reference sequence). V was cut by 0 bases and J by 3 bases, with 11 bases left in between. CDR3 in DNA: TGTGCCAGTAGTATAGACGGGACAACGTACACTGAAGCTTTCTTT. This translates into CASSIDGTTYTEAFF. The full variable domain, completed using reference TRBV19 and TRBJ1-1, is DGGITQSPKYLFRKEGQNVTLSCEQNLNHDAMYWYRQDPGQGLRLIYYSQIVNDFQKGDIAEGYSVSREKKESFPLTVTSAQKNPTAFYLCASSIDGTTYTEAFFGQGTRLTVV.

V is TRBV9 and J is TRBJ2-3, with 8 bases aligning to TRBD2. V trimming: 7 bases; J trimming: 2 bases; junction bases outside the gene matches: 3. CDR1 SGDLS and CDR2 YYNGEE come from the germline V gene. CDR3 length: 13 amino acids. CDR3 in DNA: TGTGCCAGCGCGGGAGGCTACACAGATACGCAGTATTTT. Its translation: CASAGGYTDTQYF.

The gene calls are TRBV4-1 and TRBJ2-6; D remains unclear. The V gene lost 0 bases and the J gene lost 2 bases, with 8 bases spanning the gap. The CDR3 has 16 amino acids. In germline, CDR1 is MGHRA, CDR2 YSYEKL. The CDR3 nucleotides are TGCGCCAGCAGCCAAGAGGGCTCCACTGGGGCCAACGTCCTGACTTTC. It is translated as CASSQEGSTGANVLTF.

The V gene is TRBV9, the J gene TRBJ2-5, with D possibly TRBD1 on 7 matching bases. V lost 4 bases, J lost 5 bases, and 15 bases lay in between. The CDR3 runs 14 residues. Germline V gene data show CDR1 as SGDLS and CDR2 as YYNGEE. The CDR3 sequence: CASSLEEGAETQYF. The CDR3 DNA is TGTGCCAGCAGCCTCGAGGAGGGGGCCGAGACCCAGTACTTC.

The V and J genes are TRBV10-3 and TRBJ2-7, with D unresolved. CDR3 length: 11 residues. Germline V gene sequence: CDR1 ENHRY, CDR2 SYGVKD. V shed 4 bases and J shed 7 bases, with 8 bases lying between them. The CDR3 coding sequence is TGTGCCATCAGTGCGGGTGGTGAGCAGTACTTC. Translation: CAISAGGEQYF.

J is TRBJ2-7 and V is TRBV4-2, with D possibly matching TRBD1 (7 bases). The CDR3 runs 17 residues. Germline V gives CDR1 LGHNA, CDR2 YNFKEQ. Trimming took 4 bases from V and 0 from J, leaving 19 bases between them. This chain's CDR3 is CASSRWGDSPSSYEQYF. The CDR3 DNA reads as TGTGCCAGCAGCCGATGGGGGGACAGTCCAAGCTCCTACGAGCAGTACTTC.

This clone turned up a few times. This chain connects TRBV21-1 to TRBJ2-1; the D call in the table, TRBD2, was not verified against the DNA. TRBV21-1 constitutes a pseudogene. The CDR3 is 11 amino acids. CDR3 bases: TGTGCCAGCAGCACTCACAATGAGCAGTTCTTC. It is translated as CASSTHNEQFF.

This clone was picked up a small number of times. This chain links TRBV14 with TRBJ1-1; D remains ambiguous. Trimming removed 1 base at V and 0 bases at J, with 9 bases between. This CDR3 contains 15 residues. Germline values: CDR1 SGHDN, CDR2 FVKESK. In DNA, the CDR3 is TGTGCCAGCAGCCAAGCCGGAGCCCTGAACACTGAAGCTTTCTTT. It is translated as CASSQAGALNTEAFF.

The gene calls are TRBV27 and TRBJ2-7; possible D gene TRBD1, 5 bases. This CDR3 is 15 amino acids long. Trimming stripped 8 bases from V and 0 bases from J, with 17 bases between. Germline CDR1 MNHEY, CDR2 SMNVEV (reference sequence). The CDR3 DNA reads as TGTGCCAGCCCCCCCGCCAGGGAAATCTCCTACGAGCAGTACTTC. It encodes CASPPAREISYEQYF.

The chain recombines TRBV30 with TRBJ2-1; 10 bases map to TRBD1. The CDR3 covers 14 residues. V lost 2 bases to trimming and J lost 8 bases; unmatched junction nucleotides: 6. Germline values: CDR1 GTSNPN, CDR2 SVGIG (reference sequence). Here the CDR3 reads CAWSPGQGFDEQFF. As DNA, the CDR3 is TGTGCCTGGAGTCCGGGACAGGGGTTCGATGAGCAGTTCTTC.

The J gene is TRBJ1-5, the V gene TRBV27; D is unclear. The CDR3 runs 12 residues. V was trimmed by 3 bases and J by 4 bases, leaving 4 bases between them. Per germline, CDR1 MNHEY and CDR2 SMNVEV (reference sequence). CDR3 coding DNA: TGTGCCAGCAGTTTCCAAAATCAGCCCCAGCATTTT. Amino acids: CASSFQNQPQHF.

V usage is TRBV6-4 and J usage is TRBJ2-2, with D possibly matching TRBD1 (5 bases). The V gene's germline CDR1 is MRHNA and CDR2 SNTAGT. Trimming removed 4 bases from V and 6 bases from J, with 9 bases in between. This CDR3 has 13 residues. CDR3 sequence (DNA): TGTGCCAGCAGTGCAGGGTCCTCCGGGGAGCTGTTTTTT. This codes for CASSAGSSGELFF.

The chain has TRBV10-2 and TRBJ1-2, with TRBD1 matching over 7 bases. Germline CDR1 is WSHSY and CDR2 is SAAADI. CDR3 length: 18 residues. Trimming cost V 0 bases and J 4 bases; bases outside gene matches: 14. CDR3 amino acids: CASSESLQGSYSPYGYTF. In DNA form, the CDR3 reads TGCGCCAGCAGTGAGTCGCTACAGGGGTCCTATTCACCCTATGGCTACACCTTC.

The rearrangement links TRBV14 to TRBJ1-2; 7 bases map to TRBD1. Germline values: CDR1 SGHDN, CDR2 FVKESK. With 3 bases clipped from V and 2 bases from J, the junction kept 6 bases outside the gene matches. The CDR3 length is 15 residues. CDR3 nucleotides: TGTGCCAGCAGCCACGGACAGGCTTTCAACTATGGCTACACCTTC. Protein sequence: CASSHGQAFNYGYTF.

The J gene is TRBJ2-1, the V gene TRBV4-1, with 9 bases matching TRBD2. Trimming at V came to 4 bases and at J to 7 bases, leaving 8 bases not matched to a gene. Germline V gives CDR1 MGHRA, CDR2 YSYEKL. This CDR3 spans 15 amino acids. The CDR3 DNA follows: TGCGCCAGCAGCCCCGTAGCGGGAGCGAGGAATGAGCAGTTCTTC. As protein: CASSPVAGARNEQFF.

In its sample, this clone was seen once. CDR3 in amino acids: CASSPSTSSVYEQYF. CDR3 coding DNA: TGTGCCAGCAGCCCCTCGACTTCCTCCGTCTACGAGCAGTACTTC. The chain combines TRBV5-4 with TRBJ2-7; no clear D. Germline V gives CDR1 SGHNT, CDR2 YYREEE (reference sequence). Trimming cost V 4 bases and J 3 bases, with 17 bases left between them. The CDR3 is made up of 15 amino acids. Based on the CDR3 plus reference TRBV5-4 and TRBJ2-7, the full variable domain is ETGVTQSPTHLIKTRGQQVTLRCSSQSGHNTVSWYQQALGQGPQFIFQYYREEENGRGNFPPRFSGLQFPNYSSELNVNALELDDSALYLCASSPSTSSVYEQYFGPGTRLTVT.

The chain employs TRBV7-9 and TRBJ2-2; the D is unclear. The germline V and J ends were trimmed by 5 bases and 0 bases, with 13 bases remaining between them. Looked up from germline, CDR1 is SEHNR and CDR2 is FQNEAQ (reference sequence). CDR3 length: 16 amino acids. The CDR3 is CASSPRRTANTGELFF. The CDR3 bases are TGTGCCAGCAGCCCCCGGCGAACAGCGAACACCGGGGAGCTGTTTTTT.

This chain links TRBV15 with TRBJ1-1; maybe TRBD1 (6 bases). The CDR3 runs to 17 residues. Per the germline V gene, CDR1 is LNHNV and CDR2 is YYDKDF (reference sequence). Trimming left V 0 bases short and J 8 bases short, with 22 bases between. In nucleotides, the CDR3 is TGTGCCACCAGCAGAGATAGAATGTCTGCAGGGGTTTTGGAAGCTTTCTTT. The encoded protein is CATSRDRMSAGVLEAFF.

CDR3 nucleotide sequence: TGTGCCACCAGCAGCGACAGGATGAACACTGAAGCTTTCTTT. This codes for CATSSDRMNTEAFF. The V and J genes are TRBV15 and TRBJ1-1; D is possibly TRBD1 (6 bases). The germline V and J ends were trimmed by 3 bases and 0 bases, with 8 bases remaining between them. This CDR3 is 14 amino acids long. The germline V gene has CDR1 LNHNV and CDR2 YYDKDF (reference sequence).

This clone was observed once. V usage is TRBV7-9 and J usage is TRBJ2-3, with a tentative D call TRBD2 (5 bases). Per the germline V gene, CDR1 is SEHNR and CDR2 is FQNEAQ (reference sequence). V was pared by 5 bases and J by 2 bases, with 23 bases between. The CDR3 sequence is 18 residues long. CDR3 loop: CASSTSIILDPSTDTQYF. CDR3 bases: TGTGCCAGCAGCACTTCGATAATACTAGACCCCTCCACAGATACGCAGTATTTT.

The J gene is TRBJ2-7, the V gene TRBV2, with 8 positions matching TRBD1. J was trimmed by 2 bases and V by 9 bases; bases with no gene match: 6. Germline CDR1 and CDR2: SNHLY and FYNNEI. This CDR3 region has 13 residues. The CDR3 protein is CARGQGGPYEQYF. CDR3 DNA sequence: TGTGCCAGAGGACAGGGAGGCCCCTACGAGCAGTACTTC.

The chain joins TRBV15 to TRBJ2-2; 9 nucleotides match TRBD1. In germline, CDR1 is LNHNV, CDR2 YYDKDF (reference sequence). V trimming: 3 bases; J trimming: 6 bases; junction bases outside the gene matches: 8. The CDR3 loop spans 16 amino acids. The CDR3 is CATSRGDREIAGELFF. The DNA for the CDR3 is TGTGCCACCAGCAGGGGGGACAGGGAAATCGCCGGGGAGCTGTTTTTT. The full variable domain, rest sourced from reference TRBV15 and TRBJ2-2, is DAMVIQNPRYQVTQFGKPVTLSCSQTLNHNVMYWYQQKSSQAPKLLFHYYDKDFNNEADTPDNFQSRRPNTSFCFLDIRSPGLGDTAMYLCATSRGDREIAGELFFGEGSRLTVL.

This chain joins TRBV7-9 and TRBJ1-2; 7 nucleotides match TRBD1. From germline, CDR1 is SEHNR and CDR2 FQNEAQ (reference sequence). Trimming cost V 3 bases and J 6 bases; bases outside gene matches: 10. CDR3 length equals 15 residues. CDR3 sequence (DNA): TGTGCCAGCAGCTTTGCCCCAACAGGGGTAGATGGCTACACCTTC. It yields the protein CASSFAPTGVDGYTF.

The CDR3: CASSFSIGLAGSYEQYF. CDR3 bases: TGTGCCAGCAGCTTTTCGATTGGCCTAGCGGGTTCCTACGAGCAGTACTTC. This chain joins TRBV5-6 and TRBJ2-7; 8 bases are shared with TRBD2. The V segment lost 2 bases and the J segment 1 base; nucleotides outside the gene matches: 11. The CDR3 sequence is 17 residues long. The germline V gene has CDR1 SGHDT and CDR2 YYEEEE.